The clone carrying this T cell receptor beta chain has a handful of counts. Its antigen is unknown. Germline lookup yields CDR1 MDHEN and CDR2 SYDVKM. Between the trimmed V and J ends, which lost 7 bases and 10 bases, there was a span of 26 bases. This CDR3 is built from 15 residues. This record comes from a study of OX40 agonist ivuxolimab in advanced cancers. Study in general: Patients took ivuxolimab, an agonistic anti-OX40 (CD134) antibody.

Findings and limits, study-wide: Blood T cells, both CD4+ and CD8+, expanded clonally by week 6 at 0.1 to 3.0 mg/kg.

TCRdb's table, derived via immunoSEQ multiplex PCR, lists solely in-frame clones and lacks some. The data show fewer than 25,000 clones, approximately 88% seen once. The TCR was taken from an adult with an advanced solid tumor such as melanoma, head and neck, liver or kidney cancer. This material consisted of CD4+ or CD8+ T cells sorted from blood, taken in a trial of the OX40 agonist ivuxolimab. J is TRBJ2-7 and V is TRBV28, with a weak D call TRBD2 (6 bases). Written as DNA, the CDR3 is TGTGCCAGCACCGGGTACGGGAGCCCCCTCCAGGGACAGTACTTC. As protein: CASTGYGSPLQGQYF.